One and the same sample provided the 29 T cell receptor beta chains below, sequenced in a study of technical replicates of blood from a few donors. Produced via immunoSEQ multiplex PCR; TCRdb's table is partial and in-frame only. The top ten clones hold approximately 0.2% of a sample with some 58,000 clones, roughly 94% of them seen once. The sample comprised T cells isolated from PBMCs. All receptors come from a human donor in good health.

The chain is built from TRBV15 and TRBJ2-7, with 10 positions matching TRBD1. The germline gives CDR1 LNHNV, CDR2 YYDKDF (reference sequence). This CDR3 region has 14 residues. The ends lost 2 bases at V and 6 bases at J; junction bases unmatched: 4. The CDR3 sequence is CATSRTGTGVEQYF. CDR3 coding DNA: TGTGCCACCAGCAGAACCGGGACAGGGGTCGAGCAGTACTTC.

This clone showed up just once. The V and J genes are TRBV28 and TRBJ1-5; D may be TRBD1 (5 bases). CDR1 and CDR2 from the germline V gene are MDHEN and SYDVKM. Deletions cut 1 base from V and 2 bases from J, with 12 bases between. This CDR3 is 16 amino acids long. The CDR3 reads CASSLLGHRGNQPQHF. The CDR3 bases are TGTGCCAGCAGTTTATTGGGGCATAGGGGCAATCAGCCCCAGCATTTT.

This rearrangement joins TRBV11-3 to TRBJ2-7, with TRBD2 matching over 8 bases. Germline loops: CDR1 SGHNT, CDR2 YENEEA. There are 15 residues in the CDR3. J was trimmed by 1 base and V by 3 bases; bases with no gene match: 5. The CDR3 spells CASSFLSGDSYEQYF. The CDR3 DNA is TGTGCCAGCAGCTTCCTTAGCGGGGATTCCTACGAGCAGTACTTC. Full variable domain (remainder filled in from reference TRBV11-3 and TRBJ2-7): EAGVVQSPRYKIIEKKQPVAFWCNPISGHNTLYWYLQNLGQGPELLIRYENEEAVDDSQLPKDRFSAERLKGVDSTLKIQPAELGDSAVYLCASSFLSGDSYEQYFGPGTRLTVT.

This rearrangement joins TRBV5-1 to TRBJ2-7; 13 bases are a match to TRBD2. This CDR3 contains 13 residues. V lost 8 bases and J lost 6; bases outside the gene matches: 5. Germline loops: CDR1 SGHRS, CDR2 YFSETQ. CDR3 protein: CASKTSGGSEQYF. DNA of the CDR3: TGCGCCAGTAAGACTAGCGGGGGGTCCGAGCAGTACTTC.

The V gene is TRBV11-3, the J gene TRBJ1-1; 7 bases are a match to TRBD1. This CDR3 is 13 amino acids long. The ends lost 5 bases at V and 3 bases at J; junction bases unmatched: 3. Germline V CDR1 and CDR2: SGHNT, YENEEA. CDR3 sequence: CASSPDRDTEAFF. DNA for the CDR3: TGTGCCAGCAGCCCTGACAGGGACACTGAAGCTTTCTTT.

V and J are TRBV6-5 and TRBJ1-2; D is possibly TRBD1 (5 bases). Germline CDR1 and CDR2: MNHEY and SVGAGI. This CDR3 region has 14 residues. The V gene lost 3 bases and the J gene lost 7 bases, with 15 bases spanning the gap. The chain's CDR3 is CASSYRTTGSGYTF. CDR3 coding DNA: TGTGCCAGCAGTTATAGGACAACAGGAAGTGGCTACACCTTC.

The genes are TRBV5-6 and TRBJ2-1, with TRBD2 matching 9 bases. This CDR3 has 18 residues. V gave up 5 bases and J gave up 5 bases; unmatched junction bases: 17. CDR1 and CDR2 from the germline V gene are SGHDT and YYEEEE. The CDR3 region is CASRNPFSSREGDNEQFF. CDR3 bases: TGTGCCAGCAGAAACCCATTTAGCTCGCGGGAGGGAGACAATGAGCAGTTCTTC.

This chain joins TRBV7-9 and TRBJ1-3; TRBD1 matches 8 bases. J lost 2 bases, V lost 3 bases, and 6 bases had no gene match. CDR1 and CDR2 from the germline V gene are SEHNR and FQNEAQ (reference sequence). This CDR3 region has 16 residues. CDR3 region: CASSFSDRDPGNTIYF. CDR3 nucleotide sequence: TGTGCCAGCAGCTTTTCGGACAGGGATCCTGGAAACACCATATATTTT. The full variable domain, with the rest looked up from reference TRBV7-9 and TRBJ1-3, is DTGVSQNPRHKITKRGQNVTFRCDPISEHNRLYWYRQTLGQGPEFLTYFQNEAQLEKSRLLSDRFSAERPKGSFSTLEIQRTEQGDSAMYLCASSFSDRDPGNTIYFGEGSWLTVV.

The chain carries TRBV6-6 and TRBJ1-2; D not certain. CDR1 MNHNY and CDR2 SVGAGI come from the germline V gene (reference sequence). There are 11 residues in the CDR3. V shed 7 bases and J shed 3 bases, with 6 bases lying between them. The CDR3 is CASKGDYGYTF. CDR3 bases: TGTGCCAGCAAAGGAGACTATGGCTACACCTTC.

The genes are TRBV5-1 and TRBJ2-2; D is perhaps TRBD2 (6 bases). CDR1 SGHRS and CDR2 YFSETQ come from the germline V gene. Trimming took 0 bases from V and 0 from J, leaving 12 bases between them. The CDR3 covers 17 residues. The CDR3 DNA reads TGCGCCAGCAGCTTGGAAGGTACGGGGGCGAACACCGGGGAGCTGTTTTTT. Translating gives CASSLEGTGANTGELFF.

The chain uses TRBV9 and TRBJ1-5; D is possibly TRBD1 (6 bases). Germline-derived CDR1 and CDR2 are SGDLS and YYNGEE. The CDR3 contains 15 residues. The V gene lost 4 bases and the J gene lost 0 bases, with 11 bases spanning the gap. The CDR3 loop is CASSPQGRSNQPQHF. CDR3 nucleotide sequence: TGTGCCAGCAGCCCGCAGGGGCGTAGCAATCAGCCCCAGCATTTT. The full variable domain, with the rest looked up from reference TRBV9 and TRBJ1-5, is DSGVTQTPKHLITATGQRVTLRCSPRSGDLSVYWYQQSLDQGLQFLIQYYNGEERAKGNILERFSAQQFPDLHSELNLSSLELGDSALYFCASSPQGRSNQPQHFGDGTRLSIL.

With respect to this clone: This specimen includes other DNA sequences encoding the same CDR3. The CDR3 protein is CASSLVGGETQYF. DNA for the CDR3: TGTGCCAGCAGCTTAGTTGGCGGAGAGACCCAGTACTTC. V gene TRBV7-2 combines with J gene TRBJ2-5; D not resolved. Germline V lookup: CDR1 SGHTA, CDR2 FQGNSA. This CDR3 is built from 13 residues. V was cut by 1 base and J by 4 bases, with 7 bases left in between.

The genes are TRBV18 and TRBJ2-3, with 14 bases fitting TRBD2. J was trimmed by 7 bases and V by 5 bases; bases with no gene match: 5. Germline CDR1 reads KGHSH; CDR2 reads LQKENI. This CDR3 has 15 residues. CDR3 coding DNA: TGTGCCAGCTCAACGACTAGCGGGAGGGATTATACGCAGTATTTT. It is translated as CASSTTSGRDYTQYF.

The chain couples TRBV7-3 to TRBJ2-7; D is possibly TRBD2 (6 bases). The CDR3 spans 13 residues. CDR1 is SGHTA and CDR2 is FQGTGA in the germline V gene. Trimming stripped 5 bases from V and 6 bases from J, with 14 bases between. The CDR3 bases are TGTGCCAGCAGCGGGACTCCTGGTGCCGAGCAGTACTTC. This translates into CASSGTPGAEQYF.

This CDR3 reads CASSLGITGQPQHF. The CDR3 nucleotides are TGTGCCAGCAGCTTAGGTATAACGGGTCAGCCCCAGCATTTT. This chain uses TRBV7-9 with TRBJ1-5; D is uncertain. This CDR3 is 14 amino acids long. Between the trimmed V and J ends, which lost 1 base and 6 bases, there was a span of 10 bases. Germline CDR1 reads SEHNR; CDR2 reads FQNEAQ (reference sequence).

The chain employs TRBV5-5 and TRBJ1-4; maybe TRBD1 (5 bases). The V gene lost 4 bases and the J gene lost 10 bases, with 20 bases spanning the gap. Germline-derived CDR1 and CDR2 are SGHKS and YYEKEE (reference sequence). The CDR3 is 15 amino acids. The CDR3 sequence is CASSARGAREGKLFF. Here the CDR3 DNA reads TGTGCCAGCAGCGCAAGAGGGGCGCGGGAGGGAAAACTGTTTTTT.

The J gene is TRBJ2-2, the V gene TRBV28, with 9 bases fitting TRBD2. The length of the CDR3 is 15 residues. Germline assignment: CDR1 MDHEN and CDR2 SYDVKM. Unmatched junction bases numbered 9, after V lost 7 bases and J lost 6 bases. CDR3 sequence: CASTQGLALAGELFF. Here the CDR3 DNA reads TGTGCCAGCACGCAGGGACTAGCATTAGCCGGGGAGCTGTTTTTT.

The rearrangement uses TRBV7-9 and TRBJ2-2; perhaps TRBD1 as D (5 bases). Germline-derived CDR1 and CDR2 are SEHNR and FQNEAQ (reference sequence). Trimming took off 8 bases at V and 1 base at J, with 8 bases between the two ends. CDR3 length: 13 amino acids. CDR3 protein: CASSDRNTGELFF. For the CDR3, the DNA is TGTGCCAGCTCCGACAGGAACACCGGGGAGCTGTTTTTT.

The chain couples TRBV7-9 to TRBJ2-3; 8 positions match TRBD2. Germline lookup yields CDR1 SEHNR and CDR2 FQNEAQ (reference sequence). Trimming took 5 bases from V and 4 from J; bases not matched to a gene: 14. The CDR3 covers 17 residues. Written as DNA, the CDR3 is TGTGCCAGCAGCGACCGACCGAGCGGGAGAATTTCAGATACGCAGTATTTT. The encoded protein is CASSDRPSGRISDTQYF.

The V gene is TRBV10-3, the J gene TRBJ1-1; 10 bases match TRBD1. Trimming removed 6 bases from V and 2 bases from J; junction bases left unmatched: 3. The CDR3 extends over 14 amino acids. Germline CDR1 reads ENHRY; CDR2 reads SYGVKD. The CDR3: CAISPTGGNTEAFF. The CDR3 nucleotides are TGTGCCATCAGCCCGACAGGGGGCAACACTGAAGCTTTCTTT.

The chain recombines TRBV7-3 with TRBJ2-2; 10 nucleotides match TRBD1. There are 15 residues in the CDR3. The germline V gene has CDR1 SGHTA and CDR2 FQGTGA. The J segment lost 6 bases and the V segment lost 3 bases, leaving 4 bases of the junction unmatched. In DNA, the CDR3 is TGTGCCAGCAGCTTGGGGGACAGGGGAGCCGGGGAGCTGTTTTTT. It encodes CASSLGDRGAGELFF.

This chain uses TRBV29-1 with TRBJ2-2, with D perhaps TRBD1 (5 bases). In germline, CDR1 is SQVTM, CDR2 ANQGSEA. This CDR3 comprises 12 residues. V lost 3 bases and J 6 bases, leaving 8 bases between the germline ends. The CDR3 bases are TGCAGCGTTGACGGCAGGGCCGGGGAGCTGTTTTTT. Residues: CSVDGRAGELFF.

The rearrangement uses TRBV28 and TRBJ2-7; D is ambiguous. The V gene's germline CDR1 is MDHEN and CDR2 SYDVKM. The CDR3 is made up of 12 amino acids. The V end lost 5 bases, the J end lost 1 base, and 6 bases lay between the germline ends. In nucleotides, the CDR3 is TGTGCCAGCAGTCTCAGATCCTACGAGCAGTACTTC. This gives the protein CASSLRSYEQYF. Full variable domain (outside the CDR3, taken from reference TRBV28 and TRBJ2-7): DVKVTQSSRYLVKRTGEKVFLECVQDMDHENMFWYRQDPGLGLRLIYFSYDVKMKEKGDIPEGYSVSREKKERFSLILESASTNQTSMYLCASSLRSYEQYFGPGTRLTVT.

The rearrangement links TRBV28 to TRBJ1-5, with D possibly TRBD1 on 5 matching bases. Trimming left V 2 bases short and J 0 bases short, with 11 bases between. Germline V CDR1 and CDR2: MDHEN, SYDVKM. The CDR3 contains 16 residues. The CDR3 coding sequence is TGTGCCAGCAGTTTAACAGGATCGGATAGCAATCAGCCCCAGCATTTT. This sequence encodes CASSLTGSDSNQPQHF.

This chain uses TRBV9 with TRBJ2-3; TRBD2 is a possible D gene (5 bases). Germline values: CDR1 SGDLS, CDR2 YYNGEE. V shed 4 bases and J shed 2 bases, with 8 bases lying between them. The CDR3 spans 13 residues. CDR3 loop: CASSHGLTDTQYF. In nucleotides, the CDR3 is TGTGCCAGCAGCCATGGACTCACAGATACGCAGTATTTT.

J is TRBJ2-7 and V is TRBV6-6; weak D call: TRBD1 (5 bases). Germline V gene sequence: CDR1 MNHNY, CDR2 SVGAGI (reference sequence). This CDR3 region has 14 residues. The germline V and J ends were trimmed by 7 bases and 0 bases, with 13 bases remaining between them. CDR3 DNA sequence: TGTGCCAGCATCGGACACCCGACCTCCTACGAGCAGTACTTC. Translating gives CASIGHPTSYEQYF.

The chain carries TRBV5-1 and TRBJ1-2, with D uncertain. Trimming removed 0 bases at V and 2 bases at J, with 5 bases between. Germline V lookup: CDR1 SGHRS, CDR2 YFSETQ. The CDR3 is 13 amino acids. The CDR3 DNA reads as TGCGCCAGCAGCTTGGACGGGAACTATGGCTACACCTTC. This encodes CASSLDGNYGYTF.

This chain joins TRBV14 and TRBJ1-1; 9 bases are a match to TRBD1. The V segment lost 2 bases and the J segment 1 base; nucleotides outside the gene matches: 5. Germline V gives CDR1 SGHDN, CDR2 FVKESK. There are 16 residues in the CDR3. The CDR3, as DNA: TGTGCCAGCAGCCAACAATACAGGGGGCGGAACACTGAAGCTTTCTTT. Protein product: CASSQQYRGRNTEAFF.

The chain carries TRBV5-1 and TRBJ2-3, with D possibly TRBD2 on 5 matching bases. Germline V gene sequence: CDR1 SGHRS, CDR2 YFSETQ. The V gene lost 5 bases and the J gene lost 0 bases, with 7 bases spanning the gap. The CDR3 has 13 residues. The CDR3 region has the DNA TGCGCCAGCAGTTGGACTAGCACAGATACGCAGTATTTT. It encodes CASSWTSTDTQYF. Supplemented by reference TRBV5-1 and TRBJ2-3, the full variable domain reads KAGVTQTPRYLIKTRGQQVTLSCSPISGHRSVSWYQQTPGQGLQFLFEYFSETQRNKGNFPGRFSGRQFSNSRSEMNVSTLELGDSALYLCASSWTSTDTQYFGPGTRLTVL.